One and the same sample provided the 5 T cell receptor beta chains below, sequenced in a study of blood T cell repertoires in COVID-19. The data were produced by immunoSEQ multiplex PCR, yet TCRdb's version contains in-frame clones alone and is incomplete. The sample lists 250,000 or so clones; nearly 90% were seen once. The sequencing input was peripheral blood. The receptors shown here come from a woman aged 55-69 years with COVID-19, enrolled during active disease.

This chain joins TRBV2 and TRBJ1-1; D not certain. The germline gives CDR1 SNHLY, CDR2 FYNNEI. V lost 8 bases and J 8 bases, leaving 9 bases between the germline ends. The CDR3 has 10 amino acids. CDR3 coding DNA: TGTGCCAGCTCTGGCTCCGAAGCTTTCTTT. Protein product: CASSGSEAFF.

The rearrangement uses TRBV2 and TRBJ1-3, with 7 positions matching TRBD1. The V and J ends lost 6 bases and 0 bases, in that order; junction bases with no gene match: 20. Germline-derived CDR1 and CDR2 are SNHLY and FYNNEI. The CDR3 spans 20 residues. The CDR3 sequence is CASSTLRRDRSTNSGNTIYF. For the CDR3, the DNA is TGTGCCAGCAGCACTCTCCGCCGGGACAGAAGTACAAACTCTGGAAACACCATATATTTT.

Worth noting for this clone: Other nucleotide sequences from this sample produce the same CDR3. The chain couples TRBV12-3 or TRBV12-4 to TRBJ2-1; D uncertain. V lost 3 bases and J lost 3, with 3 bases in between. The CDR3 is 12 residues long. This CDR3 reads CASSFNYNEQFF. Here the CDR3 DNA reads TGTGCCAGCAGTTTTAACTACAATGAGCAGTTCTTC.

The genes are TRBV29-1 and TRBJ2-7, with D perhaps matching TRBD1 (5 bases). CDR1 and CDR2 from the germline V gene are SQVTM and ANQGSEA. The CDR3 runs to 14 residues. V was clipped by 0 bases and J by 1 base, with 10 bases between them. CDR3 coding DNA: TGCAGCGTTGAAGATACAGGTTCGTCCTACGAGCAGTACTTC. It translates to CSVEDTGSSYEQYF.

V usage is TRBV9 and J usage is TRBJ2-5; 9 bases are shared with TRBD2. The CDR3 extends over 15 amino acids. Trimming cost V 4 bases and J 9 bases; bases outside gene matches: 13. Per germline, CDR1 SGDLS and CDR2 YYNGEE. The CDR3, as DNA: TGTGCCAGCAGCTCCCAAGCGGGGGGCGCGGAGGCCCAGTACTTC. Translated, it gives CASSSQAGGAEAQYF.